Listed here are 16 T cell receptor beta chains from one sample, sequenced in a study of glioma-infiltrating T cells. The iRepertoire nested amplicon-rescue multiplex PCR amplified TCR alpha and beta CDR3s from RNA. TCRdb recomputed calls from the multiplex PCR reads with MiXCR, one row per CDR3 protein. The repertoire consists of 100,000 to 150,000 distinct CDR3 sequences, with roughly 24% occurring once and the leading ten covering roughly 15%. Sequenced material: glioma tissue, nonneoplastic brain tissue, or PBMCs (not recorded which). These receptors originate from a human donor with low-grade glioma or glioblastoma, undergoing nonglioma brain surgery, or in good health (not recorded which).

This clonotype was counted at least ten times. This sequence joins TRBV7-2 and TRBJ1-1, with a tentative D call TRBD1 (6 bases). The CDR3 spans 14 residues. Germline-derived CDR1 and CDR2 are SGHTA and FQGNSA. Trimming left V 7 bases short and J 0 bases short, with 12 bases between. The CDR3 here is CASTYRGLNTEAFF. As DNA, the CDR3 is TGTGCCAGCACCTACCGGGGGCTGAACACTGAAGCTTTCTTT.

To note about this clonotype: The junction departs from germline at one end; a sequencing error may be responsible. This chain joins TRBV9 and TRBJ1-3; TRBD1 might be the D (5 bases). Germline assignment: CDR1 SGDLS and CDR2 YYNGEE. This CDR3 region has 15 residues. CDR3 nucleotide sequence: TGTGCCAGCAGCGTAAGGGGATCCTCTGGAGACACCATATATTTT. Its protein is CASSVRGSSGDTIYF.

This clonotype was observed at least ten times. J is TRBJ1-6 and V is TRBV28, with 7 bases that match TRBD1. V lost 8 bases and J lost 10; bases outside the gene matches: 8. Looked up from germline, CDR1 is MDHEN and CDR2 is SYDVKM. The CDR3 is made up of 13 amino acids. CDR3 DNA sequence: TGTGCCAGCGGAAGGGGGCGGCGATCACCCCTCCACTTT. Its translation is CASGRGRRSPLHF.

This chain connects TRBV9 to TRBJ2-2; possible D gene TRBD1, 6 bases. The CDR3 extends over 16 amino acids. The ends were cut back, 3 bases at V and 0 bases at J, with 12 bases in the middle. The germline V gene encodes CDR1 SGDLS and CDR2 YYNGEE. The CDR3: CASSGRQAANTGELFF. CDR3 nucleotide sequence: TGTGCCAGCAGCGGGAGACAGGCGGCGAACACCGGGGAGCTGTTTTTT.

This clonotype was observed many times. This chain connects TRBV7-2 to TRBJ2-1; D is uncertain. Germline V gives CDR1 SGHTA, CDR2 FQGNSA. The CDR3 runs to 13 residues. Trimming pared 1 base from V and 6 bases from J, leaving 7 bases between. The CDR3, as DNA: TGTGCCAGCAGCTTAGGACCTTCCAATGAGCAGTTCTTC. Protein product: CASSLGPSNEQFF.

On this clonotype itself: This sequence is one base from a far larger clone and is likely a read error. This CDR3 is missing its conserved last phenylalanine or tryptophan, likely due to a read error. The DNA for the CDR3 is TGTGCCAGCAGCTTAAACCGAGAGACCCAGTACCTC. It codes for CASSLNRETQYL. The V call is TRBV7-2, the J call TRBJ2-5; D is ambiguous. Per the germline V gene, CDR1 is SGHTA and CDR2 is FQGNSA. Trimming shortened V by 2 bases and J by 4 bases, and 5 bases separated the two germline ends. CDR3 length equals 12 residues.

Ten or more counts support this clonotype. V is TRBV19 and J is TRBJ2-7; 10 nucleotides agree with TRBD1. The V gene's germline CDR1 is LNHDA and CDR2 SQIVND (reference sequence). The CDR3 extends over 15 amino acids. J was trimmed by 5 bases and V by 3 bases; bases with no gene match: 7. The CDR3 reads CASSISGTGVHEQYF. The DNA of the CDR3 is TGTGCCAGTAGTATCTCAGGGACAGGGGTTCACGAGCAGTACTTC.

As concerns this clonotype: Since a much larger clone is just one base distant, this may be a read error. The V and J genes are TRBV2 and TRBJ2-1; possible D gene TRBD2, 5 bases. Germline values: CDR1 SNHLY, CDR2 FYNNEI. The CDR3 runs 14 residues. In DNA form, the CDR3 reads TGTGCCAGCGGTGAAGCGCTTGTTCGGGGTGAGCAGTTCTTC. Residues: CASGEALVRGEQFF.

This clonotype was counted only a few times. CDR3 sequence (DNA): TGTGCCAGCAGCCCTACCGTGGTTGGCTACGAGCAGTACTTC. This sequence encodes CASSPTVVGYEQYF. This chain links TRBV14 with TRBJ2-7; D is unclear. The V and J ends lost 4 bases and 3 bases respectively, with 13 bases between them. The CDR3 sequence is 14 residues long. The germline CDR1 and CDR2 sequences are SGHDN and FVKESK. The variable domain in full, completed from reference TRBV14 and TRBJ2-7, reads EAGVTQFPSHSVIEKGQTVTLRCDPISGHDNLYWYRRVMGKEIKFLLHFVKESKQDESGMPNNRFLAERTGGTYSTLKVQPAELEDSGVYFCASSPTVVGYEQYFGPGTRLTVT.

This clonotype was seen a handful of times. V is TRBV9 and J is TRBJ2-3; D is unresolved. CDR1 is SGDLS, CDR2 YYNGEE, per germline. V was pared by 0 bases and J by 2 bases, with 10 bases between. This CDR3 comprises 15 residues. The DNA of the CDR3 is TGTGCCAGCAGCGTAGATCCGTTCAACACAGATACGCAGTATTTT. This sequence encodes CASSVDPFNTDTQYF.

The V and J genes are TRBV4-2 and TRBJ2-7; D might be TRBD1 (6 bases). Trimming cost V 2 bases and J 0 bases, with 14 bases left between them. The CDR3 is made up of 16 amino acids. The V gene's germline CDR1 is LGHNA and CDR2 YNFKEQ. CDR3: CASSQFPTGDSYEQYF. The CDR3 nucleotides read TGTGCCAGCAGCCAATTTCCGACAGGCGACTCCTACGAGCAGTACTTC.

In the case of this clonotype: A much larger clone lies a single base off, so this may be a read error. This chain uses TRBV7-2 with TRBJ2-7; D might be TRBD2 (5 bases). V dropped 8 bases and J dropped 10 bases, with 18 bases sitting between them. The CDR3 covers 12 residues. Germline V gene sequence: CDR1 SGHTA, CDR2 FQGNSA. The chain's CDR3 is CASASTPGNQYF. The CDR3 DNA reads TGTGCCAGCGCCTCGACCCCGGGGAATCAGTACTTC.

On this clonotype: One junction end does not reproduce the germline sequence, and a read error may be involved. This chain uses TRBV27 with TRBJ1-1; D perhaps matches TRBD1 (5 bases). Germline CDR1 reads MNHEY; CDR2 reads SMNVEV (reference sequence). This CDR3 contains 15 residues. This CDR3 is CASSQVTAMNAEAFF. CDR3 nucleotide sequence: TGTGCCAGCAGTCAAGTGACAGCTATGAACGCTGAAGCTTTCTTT.

Points on this clonotype: A clone one base away is much larger, so this may be a read error. No conserved phenylalanine or tryptophan ends this CDR3, so it is likely a read error. In DNA form, the CDR3 reads TGCAGTGCTAGATCCCTATCCGGACTAGGATCGGAGACCCAGTACCTC. The encoded protein is CSARSLSGLGSETQYL. The chain combines TRBV20-1 with TRBJ2-5, with TRBD2 identical over 7 bases. In germline, CDR1 is DFQATT, CDR2 SNEGSKA (reference sequence). With V trimmed by 2 bases and J by 5 bases, 14 bases remained unmatched. This CDR3 contains 16 residues.

Concerning this clonotype: A much larger clone differs from this one at a single base, so this may be a read error. The V call is TRBV14, the J call TRBJ2-1; D is perhaps TRBD1 (6 bases). Germline CDR1 is SGHDN and CDR2 is FVKESK. The CDR3 extends over 16 amino acids. V dropped 6 bases and J dropped 0 bases, with 15 bases sitting between them. The chain's CDR3 is CASSQQGWASYNEQFF. The CDR3 region has the DNA TGTGCCAGCAGTCAACAGGGATGGGCCTCCTACAATGAGCAGTTCTTC. Full variable domain (remainder filled in from reference TRBV14 and TRBJ2-1): EAGVTQFPSHSVIEKGQTVTLRCDPISGHDNLYWYRRVMGKEIKFLLHFVKESKQDESGMPNNRFLAERTGGTYSTLKVQPAELEDSGVYFCASSQQGWASYNEQFFGPGTRLTVL.

This chain uses TRBV29-1 with TRBJ2-3; a possible D gene is TRBD1 (5 bases). This CDR3 is 13 amino acids long. Germline CDR1 SQVTM, CDR2 ANQGSEA. Trimming pared 2 bases from V and 2 bases from J, leaving 8 bases between. CDR3 in amino acids: CSVEYRITDTQYF. The CDR3 DNA is TGCAGCGTTGAATACAGGATCACAGATACGCAGTATTTT.